The entry that follows covers one T cell receptor beta chain sequence. The antigen remains unidentified. Profiled with immunoSEQ multiplex PCR; TCRdb holds only in-frame clones, not every one. The sample holds fewer than 70,000 clones, 75% to 90% seen once. CDR1 is SGDLS and CDR2 is YYNGEE in the germline V gene. This CDR3 has 13 residues. The V segment lost 3 bases and the J segment 5 bases; nucleotides outside the gene matches: 5. This specimen belongs to a study of early stage breast cancer tumors. Study-level background: About 80% of the 16 invasive tumors were ER+, PR+ and HER2-. Invasive lobular carcinomas made up about 35% of the 12 ER+/PR+/HER2- tumors. Study-wide results and caveats: Enriched TCRB sequences shared across patients were mostly commonly generated sequences.

This receptor was identified in a person in their 40s with breast cancer. Sequenced sample: blood. The chain is built from TRBV9 and TRBJ2-7, with TRBD2 identical over 7 bases. CDR3 amino acids: CASSAGLDNEQYF. The CDR3 region has the DNA TGTGCCAGCAGCGCCGGACTAGACAACGAGCAGTACTTC. The full variable domain, its missing parts supplied by reference TRBV9 and TRBJ2-7, is DSGVTQTPKHLITATGQRVTLRCSPRSGDLSVYWYQQSLDQGLQFLIQYYNGEERAKGNILERFSAQQFPDLHSELNLSSLELGDSALYFCASSAGLDNEQYFGPGTRLTVT.